This T cell receptor beta chain was documented in a study of post-analysis software for immune sequencing data. As for the study in general: Included courses were relapsing-remitting and secondary progressive multiple sclerosis; progressive-relapsing multiple sclerosis was also included. Study-level results: Co-batched samples clustered tightly together by F measure. Comparison with controls showed significantly lower normalized Chao1 diversity in multiple sclerosis patients. With TRBV5-6, TRBV5-1 and TRBV20-1 included, about five TRBV segments were more frequent in patients than in controls.

The CDR3 spans 14 residues. CDR1 is ENHRY and CDR2 is SYGVKD in the germline V gene. This clonotype was observed once. The antigen remains unidentified. The TCR beta cDNA libraries contained unique molecular identifiers. The authors obtained roughly 500,000 cDNA molecules from around 1 to 9.1 million T cells. TCRdb ran MiXCR on the PCR reads and lists one entry per CDR3 protein. Among 700,000 to 900,000 distinct CDR3 sequences listed, about 45% were seen once. The clonotype comes from a girl between 10 and 17 years old with multiple sclerosis. The rearrangement joins TRBV10-3 to TRBJ2-4; D gene uncertain. The J call may be in error: the DNA end matches TRBJ2-7 better. Sequencing used blood. Here the CDR3 reads CAISESSYSYEQYF. DNA of the CDR3: TGTGCCATCAGTGAGTCGTCCTATAGTTACGAGCAGTACTTC.